This passage covers 25 T cell receptor beta chains from one sample sequenced in a study of healthy donors' naive CD4 and CD8 T cells. TCR libraries were built from roughly 0.5 ug of total RNA by linear amplification. TCRdb redid the calling of the reads with MiXCR, one entry per CDR3 protein. The table shows roughly 200,000 distinct CDR3 sequences, with 65% to 75% occurring only once. The sequenced sample was naive CD4+ and CD8+ T cells sorted from blood, pooled from several donors. The receptors come from a pool of human donors in good health; the sample pools cells from several healthy donors.

J is TRBJ2-3 and V is TRBV29-1, with TRBD1 matching over 11 bases. The CDR3 consists of 17 residues. Germline V gene lookup returns CDR1 SQVTM and CDR2 ANQGSEA. The V and J ends lost 4 bases and 2 bases, in that order; junction bases with no gene match: 11. CDR3 DNA: TGCAGCGTTGGAGGGACAGGGGGAACACTATTCACAGATACGCAGTATTTT. As protein: CSVGGTGGTLFTDTQYF.

This sequence joins TRBV29-1 and TRBJ1-2; 7 bases agree with TRBD1. V lost 6 bases to trimming and J lost 7 bases; unmatched junction nucleotides: 5. The CDR3 sequence is 11 residues long. Germline V CDR1 and CDR2: SQVTM, ANQGSEA. For the CDR3, the DNA is TGCAGCGTCGTACAGGGGTTTGGCTACACCTTC. This translates into CSVVQGFGYTF. The full variable domain, its missing parts supplied by reference TRBV29-1 and TRBJ1-2, is SAVISQKPSRDICQRGTSLTIQCQVDSQVTMMFWYRQQPGQSLTLIATANQGSEATYESGFVIDKFPISRPNLTFSTLTVSNMSPEDSSIYLCSVVQGFGYTFGSGTRLTVV.

The chain carries TRBV29-1 and TRBJ2-1; 8 nucleotides align to TRBD2. The germline gives CDR1 SQVTM, CDR2 ANQGSEA. The CDR3 length is 13 residues. The trim removed 6 bases at V and 8 bases at J, leaving 9 bases unmatched. CDR3 sequence: CSVVGLASHEQFF. In nucleotides, the CDR3 is TGCAGCGTGGTCGGACTAGCTTCCCATGAGCAGTTCTTC.

The chain joins TRBV11-3 to TRBJ2-1; 8 bases match TRBD1. The germline V gene encodes CDR1 SGHNT and CDR2 YENEEA. The junction had 7 bases not matched to a gene; V was cut back by 5 bases and J by 7 bases. This CDR3 is built from 14 residues. The CDR3 bases are TGTGCCAGCAGCGGACCGACAGGGGAAAATGAGCAGTTCTTC. This sequence encodes CASSGPTGENEQFF.

This chain links TRBV20-1 with TRBJ1-6; no firm D call. Germline CDR1 DFQATT, CDR2 SNEGSKA (reference sequence). V was shortened by 1 base and J by 3 bases, with 10 bases between the two germline ends. The CDR3 sequence is 15 residues long. This CDR3 reads CSARGLGDYNSPLHF. In nucleotides, the CDR3 is TGCAGTGCTAGAGGGCTTGGGGACTATAATTCACCCCTCCACTTT.

V usage is TRBV6-6 and J usage is TRBJ2-5; D is possibly TRBD2 (6 bases). CDR3 size: 12 residues. Trimming took 2 bases from V and 5 from J, leaving 6 bases between them. Germline CDR1 MNHNY, CDR2 SVGAGI (reference sequence). Here the CDR3 reads CASSYAGETQYF. CDR3 DNA sequence: TGTGCCAGCAGTTACGCGGGGGAGACCCAGTACTTC.

The V gene is TRBV7-2, the J gene TRBJ2-5; 12 bases are a match to TRBD2. The CDR3 covers 15 residues. The germline gives CDR1 SGHTA, CDR2 FQGNSA. V shed 5 bases, J shed 4 bases, and the junction held 5 bases outside the gene matches. The CDR3 protein is CASSGGGLAGETQYF. The CDR3 DNA sequence: TGTGCCAGCAGCGGCGGGGGACTAGCGGGAGAGACCCAGTACTTC.

The chain recombines TRBV6-5 with TRBJ1-1, with D hard to call. The V and J ends lost 5 bases and 1 base respectively, with 8 bases between them. The length of the CDR3 is 13 residues. Germline V gene sequence: CDR1 MNHEY, CDR2 SVGAGI. The CDR3 reads CASSPTTNTEAFF. The CDR3 DNA reads TGTGCCAGCAGTCCCACTACGAACACTGAAGCTTTCTTT.

The CDR3 DNA reads as TGCGCCAGCAGCCAACCTGGACAGATGAACACTGAAGCTTTCTTT. As protein: CASSQPGQMNTEAFF. J is TRBJ1-1 and V is TRBV4-3; possible D gene TRBD1, 6 bases. The V end was cut by 2 bases, the J end by 0 bases, with 10 bases between. CDR3 length equals 15 residues. CDR1 is LGHNA, CDR2 YSLEER, per germline.

The chain recombines TRBV29-1 with TRBJ2-7; 7 bases agree with TRBD1. Germline V gene data show CDR1 as SQVTM and CDR2 as ANQGSEA. The CDR3 is 12 amino acids. V gave up 7 bases and J gave up 2 bases; unmatched junction bases: 5. CDR3 bases: TGCAGCGCCCGACAGGGTACCTACGAGCAGTACTTC. The encoded protein is CSARQGTYEQYF.

This clonotype was seen once. One junction end does not reproduce the germline sequence, and a read error may be involved. The genes are TRBV6-5 and TRBJ1-2; D uncertain. The CDR3 sequence is 13 residues long. Germline-derived CDR1 and CDR2 are MNHEY and SVGAGI. The CDR3 loop reads CTSSFYGSYGYTF. In nucleotides, the CDR3 is TGTACCAGCAGTTTTTACGGAAGCTATGGCTACACCTTC.

The V call is TRBV19, the J call TRBJ1-2, with D uncertain. V lost 8 bases and J lost 5, with 9 bases in between. The CDR3 loop spans 11 amino acids. The germline CDR1 and CDR2 sequences are LNHDA and SQIVND (reference sequence). CDR3 nucleotide sequence: TGTGCCAGTGGTAGCGGGTATGGCTACACCTTC. Amino acid sequence: CASGSGYGYTF.

V gene TRBV20-1 combines with J gene TRBJ2-7, with 7 bases matching TRBD1. The junction had 6 bases not matched to a gene; V was cut back by 6 bases and J by 4 bases. Germline V gene sequence: CDR1 DFQATT, CDR2 SNEGSKA (reference sequence). This CDR3 is built from 12 residues. The CDR3 here is CSARPQGYEQYF. In nucleotides, the CDR3 is TGCAGTGCGAGACCACAGGGGTACGAGCAGTACTTC.

V usage is TRBV29-1 and J usage is TRBJ1-1, with D maybe TRBD1 (6 bases). CDR3 length: 14 residues. Deletions cut 3 bases from V and 0 bases from J, with 11 bases between. Germline V gene lookup returns CDR1 SQVTM and CDR2 ANQGSEA. The CDR3 sequence is CSVDPRGLNTEAFF. CDR3 DNA: TGCAGCGTTGATCCCCGGGGGCTGAACACTGAAGCTTTCTTT. The full variable domain, with the rest looked up from reference TRBV29-1 and TRBJ1-1, is SAVISQKPSRDICQRGTSLTIQCQVDSQVTMMFWYRQQPGQSLTLIATANQGSEATYESGFVIDKFPISRPNLTFSTLTVSNMSPEDSSIYLCSVDPRGLNTEAFFGQGTRLTVV.

The chain recombines TRBV29-1 with TRBJ2-3; possibly TRBD1 for D (5 bases). CDR3 size: 14 residues. CDR1 is SQVTM, CDR2 ANQGSEA, per germline. The V gene lost 6 bases and the J gene lost 6 bases, with 19 bases spanning the gap. CDR3 region: CSVRRGTTEDTQYF. CDR3 bases: TGCAGCGTCCGTAGGGGAACCACGGAGGATACGCAGTATTTT.

The rearrangement uses TRBV5-1 and TRBJ2-1, with D perhaps matching TRBD2 (5 bases). Germline CDR1 reads SGHRS; CDR2 reads YFSETQ. V was shortened by 2 bases and J by 0 bases, with 6 bases between the two germline ends. The CDR3 loop spans 14 amino acids. The CDR3 DNA reads TGCGCCAGCAGCTTCAGCGGCTCCTACAATGAGCAGTTCTTC. This translates into CASSFSGSYNEQFF.

The chain recombines TRBV25-1 with TRBJ2-7, with D unclear. CDR3 length: 14 residues. In germline, CDR1 is MGHDK, CDR2 SYGVNS. Trimming took off 2 bases at V and 3 bases at J, with 11 bases between the two ends. CDR3 sequence (DNA): TGTGCCAGCAGTGAAAGGGTGGGTAGCTACGAGCAGTACTTC. It encodes CASSERVGSYEQYF.

The chain recombines TRBV6-2 or TRBV6-3 with TRBJ2-7; D gene uncertain. Trimming took off 1 base at V and 4 bases at J, with 8 bases between the two ends. CDR1 is MNHEY and CDR2 is SVGEGT in the germline V gene. The CDR3 sequence is 13 residues long. The CDR3 region is CASSYYKSYEQYF. CDR3 in DNA: TGTGCCAGCAGTTACTACAAGAGTTACGAGCAGTACTTC.

The rearrangement joins TRBV5-5 to TRBJ1-5; possibly TRBD1 for D (5 bases). The germline V gene has CDR1 SGHKS and CDR2 YYEKEE (reference sequence). The CDR3 contains 15 residues. V shed 7 bases and J shed 3 bases, with 17 bases lying between them. The CDR3 here is CASCDMTVPNQPQHF. The CDR3 DNA follows: TGTGCCAGCTGTGATATGACAGTACCCAATCAGCCCCAGCATTTT.

The chain couples TRBV20-1 to TRBJ2-3; tentatively, D is TRBD2 (6 bases). Germline V gives CDR1 DFQATT, CDR2 SNEGSKA (reference sequence). CDR3 length: 14 amino acids. Trimming removed 1 base from V and 2 bases from J, with 10 bases in between. The CDR3 DNA sequence: TGCAGTGCTAGAGCGGGAGCCGACACAGATACGCAGTATTTT. Protein product: CSARAGADTDTQYF.

The chain has TRBV29-1 and TRBJ2-7; D possibly corresponds to TRBD1 (6 bases). V dropped 5 bases and J dropped 4 bases, with 6 bases sitting between them. The CDR3 length is 10 residues. Per germline, CDR1 SQVTM and CDR2 ANQGSEA. This chain's CDR3 is CSVQGYEQYF. The CDR3 bases are TGCAGCGTTCAGGGGTACGAGCAGTACTTC.

The V and J genes are TRBV27 and TRBJ1-3; unclear D gene. CDR1 is MNHEY, CDR2 SMNVEV, per germline (reference sequence). This CDR3 contains 12 residues. The V end lost 6 bases, the J end lost 3 bases, and 6 bases lay between the germline ends. The CDR3 sequence: CASRNSGNTIYF. The CDR3 DNA is TGTGCCAGCAGGAACAGTGGAAACACCATATATTTT.

V and J are TRBV6-5 and TRBJ1-1; possibly TRBD1 for D (5 bases). V was pared by 5 bases and J by 5 bases, with 15 bases between. There are 14 residues in the CDR3. The germline CDR1 and CDR2 sequences are MNHEY and SVGAGI. As DNA, the CDR3 is TGTGCCAGCAGTCGCGAAGAGTGGGGGACTGAAGCTTTCTTT. It translates to CASSREEWGTEAFF.

This clonotype was detected only once. This chain uses TRBV19 with TRBJ1-5, with 7 bases identical to TRBD1. The CDR3 is made up of 14 amino acids. In germline, CDR1 is LNHDA, CDR2 SQIVND (reference sequence). The junction had 5 bases not matched to a gene; V was cut back by 7 bases and J by 2 bases. CDR3 sequence reads: CASTVDRGNQPQHF. The CDR3 DNA sequence: TGTGCCAGTACCGTAGACAGGGGCAATCAGCCCCAGCATTTT.

Of note for this clonotype: Germline is not matched at one junction end, which may reflect a read error. The V call is TRBV6-2 or TRBV6-3, the J call TRBJ1-1; D perhaps matches TRBD1 (5 bases). Per germline, CDR1 MNHEY and CDR2 SVGEGT. The CDR3 covers 19 residues. The CDR3 is CARSYEKYRILHPGTEAFF. Written as DNA, the CDR3 is TGTGCCAGGAGTTACGAGAAATACAGGATACTCCATCCGGGCACTGAAGCTTTCTTT.